This TCR beta chain was recorded in a study of T cell responses to AZD1222 COVID-19 vaccine. Study-level information: The study pooled second doses at about 4 or about 12 weeks.

Here immunoSEQ multiplex PCR was the method, and the copy in TCRdb shows in-frame clones only, minus some. The table has roughly 130,000 clones, about 90% seen once. Study-level results: Regions 160-218 and 743-854 held dominance among vaccine-associated CD4 TCRs, which spanned spike. Seropositive AZD1222 recipients at baseline numbered only five or six. Sampling that yielded the repertoires occurred only after the peak T cell response.

Germline V CDR1 and CDR2: SNHLY, FYNNEI. This CDR3 spans 17 amino acids. J was trimmed by 4 bases and V by 1 base; bases with no gene match: 8. On this clone: The antigen remains unidentified.

The chain links TRBV2 to TRBJ1-4, with TRBD1 matching over 8 bases. The sequence was collected from an adult in good health. The specimen comprised peripheral blood, sampled on day 0 of AZD1222 vaccination. The CDR3 protein is CASSEDRGLGGNEKLFF. CDR3 coding DNA: TGTGCCAGCAGTGAAGACAGGGGGTTGGGAGGTAATGAAAAACTGTTTTTT. Based on the CDR3 plus reference TRBV2 and TRBJ1-4, the full variable domain is EPEVTQTPSHQVTQMGQEVILRCVPISNHLYFYWYRQILGQKVEFLVSFYNNEISEKSEIFDDQFSVERPDGSNFTLKIRSTKLEDSAMYFCASSEDRGLGGNEKLFFGSGTQLSVL.